The rows below give T cell receptor beta chains drawn from one sample of a study of beta chain features in type 1 diabetes. Using immunoSEQ multiplex PCR, the repertoire was profiled, and TCRdb retains in-frame clones only, with some absent. The sample lists under 350,000 clones; under 8.5% were seen once. Sequencing was carried out using central memory CD4+ T cells from blood. The receptors stem from a young woman in good health. Both conserved end residues are part of each CDR3. Fields, in order: clone size, V gene, CDR3 length, J gene, D gene, CDR3 protein, CDR3 DNA. A D gene is named only where the DNA matches it firmly. Clone size is shown for a subset of rows, as once, few, many or a class of expanded clone.

NA	TRBV7-2	16	TRBJ2-7	NA	CASSSPLGGGTYEQYF	TGTGCCAGCAGCTCCCCTCTGGGGGGAGGCACCTACGAGCAGTACTTC
NA	TRBV7-7	13	TRBJ2-1	NA	CASSAVEANEQFF	TGTGCCAGCAGTGCGGTCGAGGCCAATGAGCAGTTCTTC
few	TRBV11-3	13	TRBJ2-1	NA	CASSLVEGNEQFF	TGTGCCAGCAGCTTAGTAGAAGGCAATGAGCAGTTCTTC
NA	TRBV29-1	13	TRBJ2-4	NA	CSFRGSAKNIQYF	TGCAGCTTTAGGGGGTCTGCCAAAAACATTCAGTACTTC
few	TRBV12-5	11	TRBJ2-3	NA	CASGLIDTQYF	TGTGCTAGTGGTTTGATTGATACGCAGTATTTT
few	TRBV6-5	13	TRBJ2-7	NA	CASSFRDGREQYF	TGTGCCAGCAGTTTTAGGGACGGCCGCGAGCAGTACTTC
many	TRBV19	13	TRBJ2-6	NA	CASTLSGANVLTF	TGTGCCAGTACCCTCTCTGGGGCCAACGTCCTGACTTTC
few	TRBV7-9	13	TRBJ2-1	NA	CASSLDGVPEQFF	TGTGCCAGCAGCTTAGATGGGGTGCCGGAGCAGTTCTTC
few	TRBV2	12	TRBJ2-7	NA	CASRDNSYEQYF	TGTGCCAGCAGGGACAATTCCTACGAGCAGTACTTC
many	TRBV7-9	15	TRBJ2-1	TRBD2	CASSFGTSGRDEQFF	TGTGCCAGCAGCTTTGGGACTAGCGGGAGGGATGAGCAGTTCTTC
few	TRBV4-3	15	TRBJ1-1	NA	CASSQVVFMLGGAFF	TGCGCCAGCAGCCAAGTAGTCTTCATGTTGGGTGGAGCTTTCTTT
NA	TRBV2	14	TRBJ2-1	TRBD2	CASTPQREDNEQFF	TGTGCCAGCACCCCCCAGCGGGAGGACAATGAGCAGTTCTTC
NA	TRBV11-2	17	TRBJ1-2	NA	CASSPAAARRGRDGYTF	TGTGCCAGCAGCCCTGCCGCTGCCCGTCGAGGCCGGGATGGCTACACCTTC
few	TRBV5-4	16	TRBJ2-3	TRBD2	CASSPGTSGSTDTQYF	TGTGCCAGCAGCCCGGGGACTAGCGGGAGCACAGATACGCAGTATTTT
once	TRBV5-6	12	TRBJ1-4	NA	CASSLRREKLFF	TGTGCCAGCAGCTTGAGGCGTGAAAAACTGTTTTTT
few	TRBV2	12	TRBJ1-2	NA	CASSDPDYGYTF	TGTGCCAGCAGTGATCCCGACTATGGCTACACCTTC
few	TRBV9	14	TRBJ2-3	NA	CASSVAGSADTQYF	TGTGCCAGCAGCGTAGCTGGTTCCGCAGATACGCAGTATTTT
NA	TRBV30	15	TRBJ1-3	NA	CAWSAGGQAGNTIYF	TGTGCCTGGAGCGCGGGGGGGCAGGCTGGAAACACCATATATTTT
NA	TRBV6-5	15	TRBJ1-1	TRBD1	CASKIAGTGKTEAFF	TGTGCCAGCAAGATTGCAGGGACAGGGAAGACTGAAGCTTTCTTT
few	TRBV25-1	14	TRBJ1-1	NA	CASSVQGLNTEAFF	TGTGCCAGCAGTGTCCAAGGTTTGAACACTGAAGCTTTCTTT
many	TRBV7-2	14	TRBJ2-5	TRBD2	CASSSPSGGETQYF	TGTGCCAGCAGCTCCCCCTCGGGAGGTGAGACCCAGTACTTC
NA	TRBV5-5	13	TRBJ1-2	NA	CASSSANSNGYTF	TGTGCCAGCAGCTCTGCTAATTCGAACGGCTACACCTTC